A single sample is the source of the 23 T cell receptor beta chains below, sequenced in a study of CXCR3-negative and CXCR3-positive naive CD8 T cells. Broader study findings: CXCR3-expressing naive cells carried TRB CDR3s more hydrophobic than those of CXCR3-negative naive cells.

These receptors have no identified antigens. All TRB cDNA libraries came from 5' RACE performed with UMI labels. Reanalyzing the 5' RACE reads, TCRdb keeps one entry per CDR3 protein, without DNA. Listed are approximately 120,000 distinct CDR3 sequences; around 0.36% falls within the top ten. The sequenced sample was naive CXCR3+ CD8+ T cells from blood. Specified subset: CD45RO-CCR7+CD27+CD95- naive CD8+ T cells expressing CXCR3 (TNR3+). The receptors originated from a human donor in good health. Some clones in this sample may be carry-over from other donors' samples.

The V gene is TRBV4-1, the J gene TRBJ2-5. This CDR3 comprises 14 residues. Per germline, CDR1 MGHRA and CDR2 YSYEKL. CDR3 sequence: CASSQDWQQETQYF.

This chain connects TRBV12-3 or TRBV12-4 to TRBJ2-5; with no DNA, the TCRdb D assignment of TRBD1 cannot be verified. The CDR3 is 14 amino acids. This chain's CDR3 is CASSTRTGQETQYF.

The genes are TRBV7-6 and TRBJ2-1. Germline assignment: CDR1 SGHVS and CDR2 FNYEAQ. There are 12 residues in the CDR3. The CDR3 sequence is CASSLSPIEQFF.

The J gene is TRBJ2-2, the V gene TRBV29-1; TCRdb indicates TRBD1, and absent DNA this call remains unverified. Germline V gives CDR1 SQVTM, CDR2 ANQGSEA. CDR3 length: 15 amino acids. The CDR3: CSVIRTGTNTGELFF.

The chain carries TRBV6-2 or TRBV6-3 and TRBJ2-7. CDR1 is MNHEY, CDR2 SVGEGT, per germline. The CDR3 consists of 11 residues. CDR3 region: CASSRNYEQYF.

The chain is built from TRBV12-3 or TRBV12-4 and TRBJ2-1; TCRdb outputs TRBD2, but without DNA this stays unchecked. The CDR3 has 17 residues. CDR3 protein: CASRPTYGLAGGNEQFF.

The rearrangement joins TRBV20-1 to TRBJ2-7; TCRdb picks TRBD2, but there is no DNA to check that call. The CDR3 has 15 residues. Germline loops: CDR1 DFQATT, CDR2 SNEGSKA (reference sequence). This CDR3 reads CSAREALSGSGEQYF.

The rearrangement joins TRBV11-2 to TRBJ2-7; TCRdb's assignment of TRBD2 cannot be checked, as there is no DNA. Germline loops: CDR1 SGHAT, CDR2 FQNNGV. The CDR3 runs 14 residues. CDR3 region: CASSLALSPYEQYF.

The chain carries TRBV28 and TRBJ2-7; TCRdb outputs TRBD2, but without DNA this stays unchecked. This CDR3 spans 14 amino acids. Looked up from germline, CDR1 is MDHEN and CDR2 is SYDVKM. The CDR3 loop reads CASSPRIREDEQYF. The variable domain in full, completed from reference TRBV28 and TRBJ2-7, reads DVKVTQSSRYLVKRTGEKVFLECVQDMDHENMFWYRQDPGLGLRLIYFSYDVKMKEKGDIPEGYSVSREKKERFSLILESASTNQTSMYLCASSPRIREDEQYFGPGTRLTVT.

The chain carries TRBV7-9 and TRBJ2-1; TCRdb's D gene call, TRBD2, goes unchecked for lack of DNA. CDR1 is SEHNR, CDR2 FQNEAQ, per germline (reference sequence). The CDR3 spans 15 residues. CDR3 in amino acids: CASSLAQGTNNEQFF. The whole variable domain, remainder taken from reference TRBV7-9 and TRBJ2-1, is DTGVSQNPRHKITKRGQNVTFRCDPISEHNRLYWYRQTLGQGPEFLTYFQNEAQLEKSRLLSDRFSAERPKGSFSTLEIQRTEQGDSAMYLCASSLAQGTNNEQFFGPGTRLTVL.

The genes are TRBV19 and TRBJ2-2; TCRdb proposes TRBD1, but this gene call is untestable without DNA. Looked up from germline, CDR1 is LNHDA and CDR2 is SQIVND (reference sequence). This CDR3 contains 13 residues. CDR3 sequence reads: CASDRGYTGELFF.

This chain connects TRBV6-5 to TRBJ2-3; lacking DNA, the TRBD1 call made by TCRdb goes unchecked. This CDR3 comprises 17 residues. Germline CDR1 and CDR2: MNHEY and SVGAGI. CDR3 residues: CASSPTGLRRSTDTQYF.

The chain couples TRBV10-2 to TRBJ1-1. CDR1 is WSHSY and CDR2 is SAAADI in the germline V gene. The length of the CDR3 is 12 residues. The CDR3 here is CASSGGNTEAFF.

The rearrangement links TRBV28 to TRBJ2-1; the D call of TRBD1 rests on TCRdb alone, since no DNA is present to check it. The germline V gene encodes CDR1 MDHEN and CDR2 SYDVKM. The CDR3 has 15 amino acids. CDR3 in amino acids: CASSFRGHSYNEQFF.

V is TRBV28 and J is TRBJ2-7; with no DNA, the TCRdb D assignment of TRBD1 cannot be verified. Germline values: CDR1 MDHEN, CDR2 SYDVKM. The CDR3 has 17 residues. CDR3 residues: CASSHPPGVSSTYEQYF.

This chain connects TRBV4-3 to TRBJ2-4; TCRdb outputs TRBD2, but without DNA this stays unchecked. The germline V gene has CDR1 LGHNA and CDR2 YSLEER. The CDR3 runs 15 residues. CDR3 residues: CASSQDFGTLNIQYF.

CDR3: CASSPPAGGPGNTQYF. The gene calls are TRBV18 and TRBJ2-3. CDR3 length: 16 amino acids. Germline loops: CDR1 KGHSH, CDR2 LQKENI.

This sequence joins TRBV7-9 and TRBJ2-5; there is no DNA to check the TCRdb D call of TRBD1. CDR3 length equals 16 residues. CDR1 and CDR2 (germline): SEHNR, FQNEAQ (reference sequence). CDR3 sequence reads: CASSFGYRDIGETQYF.

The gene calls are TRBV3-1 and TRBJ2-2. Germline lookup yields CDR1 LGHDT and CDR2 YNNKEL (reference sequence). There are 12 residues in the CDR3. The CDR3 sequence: CASRKNTGELFF. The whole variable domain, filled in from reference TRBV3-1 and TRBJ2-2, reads DTAVSQTPKYLVTQMGNDKSIKCEQNLGHDTMYWYKQDSKKFLKIMFSYNNKELIINETVPNRFSPKSPDKAHLNLHINSLELGDSAVYFCASRKNTGELFFGEGSRLTVL.

CDR3 loop: CSVENGDTGGGYTF. The V call is TRBV29-1, the J call TRBJ1-2; TCRdb's D call of TRBD1 is untestable without DNA. This CDR3 has 14 residues. Germline loops: CDR1 SQVTM, CDR2 ANQGSEA.

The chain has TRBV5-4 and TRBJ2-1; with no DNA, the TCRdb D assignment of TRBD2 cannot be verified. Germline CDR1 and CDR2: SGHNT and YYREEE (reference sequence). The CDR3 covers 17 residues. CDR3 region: CASSLEISGGSYNEQFF.

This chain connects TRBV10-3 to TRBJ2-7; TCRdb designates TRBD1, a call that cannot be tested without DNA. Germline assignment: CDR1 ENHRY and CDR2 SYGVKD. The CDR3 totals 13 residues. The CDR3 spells CAIGTEAPYEQYF.

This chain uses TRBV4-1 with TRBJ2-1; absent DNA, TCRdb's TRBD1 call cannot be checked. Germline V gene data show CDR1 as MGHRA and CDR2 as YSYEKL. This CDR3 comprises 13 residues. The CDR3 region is CASSQPSGGEQFF.